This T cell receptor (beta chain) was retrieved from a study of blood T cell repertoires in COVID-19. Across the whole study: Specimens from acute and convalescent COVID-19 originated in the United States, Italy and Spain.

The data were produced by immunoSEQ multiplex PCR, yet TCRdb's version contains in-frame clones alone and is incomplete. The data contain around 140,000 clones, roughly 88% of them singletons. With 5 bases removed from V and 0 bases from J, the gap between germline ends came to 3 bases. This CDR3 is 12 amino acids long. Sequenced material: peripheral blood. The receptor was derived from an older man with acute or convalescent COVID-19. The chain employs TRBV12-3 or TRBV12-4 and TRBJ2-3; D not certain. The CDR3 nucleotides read TGTGCCAGCAGTCCGAGCACAGATACGCAGTATTTT. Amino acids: CASSPSTDTQYF.